This TCR beta chain originates from a study of human CD8 memory T cell subsets. UMI-labeled 5' RACE was the method by which TCR beta libraries were made. TCRdb processed the 5' RACE reads again and assigns one entry to each CDR3 protein, with no DNA. This listing includes thousands of distinct CDR3 sequences. Germline CDR1 LNHDA, CDR2 SQIVND (reference sequence). The CDR3 extends over 14 amino acids. The TCR was taken from a human donor in good health. Source material: CD8+ T cells from PBMCs. V usage is TRBV19 and J usage is TRBJ2-1; TCRdb returns TRBD1, unconfirmable since there is no DNA. The CDR3 reads CASSRGQGYNEQFF.